This T cell receptor (beta chain) was identified in a study of identical twins. Study-level points and caveats: Out-of-frame alpha sequences common to twins were enriched for low generation probability. It was possible that invariant MAIT and iNKT cells partly confounded the zero-insertion analyses.

This CDR3 has 15 amino acids. CDR1 MNHEY and CDR2 SVGAGI come from the germline V gene. V was clipped by 4 bases and J by 0 bases, with 12 bases between them. As to this clonotype: Its specificity is unknown.

A single record per CDR3 protein comes from TCRdb applying MiXCR to the 5' RACE reads. Of roughly 690,000 distinct CDR3 sequences detected, 5.5% to 7.5% appear once; the ten largest clones hold roughly 1.6%. The chain recombines TRBV6-5 with TRBJ1-2, with D unclear. The sequenced sample consisted of naive T cells sorted from blood. The source is a man younger than 35 in good health. CDR3 bases: TGTGCCAGCAGTTTACTCGGGATTACTAACTATGGCTACACCTTC. It codes for CASSLLGITNYGYTF.